The 24 T cell receptor beta chains presented below share a single source sample, sequenced in a study of cytomegalovirus exposure and HLA in healthy donors. PCR involved 60 Vbeta and 13 Jbeta primers. Method: immunoSEQ multiplex PCR; TCRdb's copy keeps in-frame clones and lacks some. The sample holds some 130,000 clones; less than 80% are singletons and the top ten take 6.5%. The specimen sequenced was PBMCs. These receptors came from a man in his forties in good health and CMV-seropositive.

The chain couples TRBV20-1 to TRBJ1-1; TRBD1 might be the D (5 bases). The CDR3 has 11 amino acids. Trimming cost V 6 bases and J 4 bases, with 9 bases left between them. Germline V CDR1 and CDR2: DFQATT, SNEGSKA (reference sequence). CDR3 nucleotides: TGCAGTGCGAGACAGTTCACTGAAGCTTTCTTT. It translates to CSARQFTEAFF.

The rearrangement links TRBV6-1 to TRBJ1-6, with D possibly TRBD1 on 5 matching bases. In germline, CDR1 is MNHNS, CDR2 SASEGT. V was pared by 4 bases and J by 1 base, with 8 bases between. This CDR3 comprises 15 residues. The CDR3 DNA sequence: TGTGCCAGCAGTGCCCAGGGTTCCTATAATTCACCCCTCCACTTT. Amino acid sequence: CASSAQGSYNSPLHF.

This chain connects TRBV29-1 to TRBJ1-5; a weak D match, TRBD1 (5 bases). Germline assignment: CDR1 SQVTM and CDR2 ANQGSEA. Trimming removed 5 bases at V and 6 bases at J, with 17 bases between. This CDR3 is 14 amino acids long. This CDR3 reads CSVSGDSSGQPQHF. The CDR3 region has the DNA TGCAGCGTTTCGGGGGATTCGTCGGGTCAGCCCCAGCATTTT.

Of note for this clone: The final CDR3 position lacks the conserved phenylalanine or tryptophan, pointing to a likely read error. The chain combines TRBV28 with TRBJ2-7; no clear D. The CDR3 spans 12 residues. Trimming took off 5 bases at V and 0 bases at J, with 5 bases between the two ends. Germline CDR1 and CDR2: MDHEN and SYDVKM. The CDR3 DNA follows: TGTGCCAGCAGTCGGGTCTCCTACGAGCAGTACCTC. Encoded protein: CASSRVSYEQYL.

This clone was detected a few times. The V and J genes are TRBV6-5 and TRBJ1-1; 10 positions agree with TRBD1. Per germline, CDR1 MNHEY and CDR2 SVGAGI. The CDR3 is 14 residues long. After removal of 6 bases from V and 6 bases from J, the junction contained 7 bases not matched to a gene. CDR3 coding DNA: TGTGCCAGCAGCCCGGACAGGGGGGAACCTGAAGCTTTCTTT. This sequence encodes CASSPDRGEPEAFF.

V usage is TRBV14 and J usage is TRBJ1-1, with D uncertain. Per the germline V gene, CDR1 is SGHDN and CDR2 is FVKESK. V was trimmed by 0 bases and J by 3 bases, leaving 11 bases between them. The CDR3 loop spans 15 amino acids. DNA of the CDR3: TGTGCCAGCAGCCAAGAAGTGGGCATGCACACTGAAGCTTTCTTT. Translated, it gives CASSQEVGMHTEAFF.

The CDR3 DNA sequence: TGTGCCAGCAGGGGCAGCTGGGACTCCCCCAGAGAGCAGTACTTC. Translated: CASRGSWDSPREQYF. The rearrangement links TRBV11-2 to TRBJ2-7; tentative D call: TRBD2 (6 bases). Per the germline V gene, CDR1 is SGHAT and CDR2 is FQNNGV. V was cut by 6 bases and J by 7 bases, with 22 bases left in between. The CDR3 loop spans 15 amino acids.

The rearrangement joins TRBV7-9 to TRBJ2-7; 8 bases are a match to TRBD1. Unmatched junction bases numbered 5, after V lost 5 bases and J lost 5 bases. This CDR3 region has 13 residues. The germline CDR1 and CDR2 sequences are SEHNR and FQNEAQ (reference sequence). The CDR3 DNA reads as TGTGCCAGCAGCCGGACAGGGTCAAACGAGCAGTACTTC. Its protein is CASSRTGSNEQYF.

The chain has TRBV7-9 and TRBJ1-2; D unclear. The CDR3 is 14 amino acids. V lost 5 bases, J lost 8 bases, and 18 bases lay in between. Germline V gene data show CDR1 as SEHNR and CDR2 as FQNEAQ (reference sequence). The DNA of the CDR3 is TGTGCCAGCAGCCGTGGGGAGGGAAGCGGAGGCTACACCTTC. This codes for CASSRGEGSGGYTF.

The CDR3 here is CASSPIGVGVGYTF. The CDR3 bases are TGTGCCAGCTCACCAATCGGAGTAGGAGTGGGCTACACCTTC. The chain is built from TRBV18 and TRBJ1-2, with unresolved D. Trimming left V 2 bases short and J 8 bases short, with 15 bases between. Looked up from germline, CDR1 is KGHSH and CDR2 is LQKENI. There are 14 residues in the CDR3.

The chain employs TRBV7-9 and TRBJ2-3; TRBD2 aligns across 9 bases. This CDR3 contains 17 residues. V lost 5 bases to trimming and J lost 4 bases; unmatched junction nucleotides: 13. The V gene's germline CDR1 is SEHNR and CDR2 FQNEAQ (reference sequence). The CDR3 DNA reads TGTGCCAGCAGCCCCGGGGTAGCGGGAGTTTTATCAGATACGCAGTATTTT. Translating it yields CASSPGVAGVLSDTQYF.

V usage is TRBV28 and J usage is TRBJ2-6, with D unclear. V was pared by 3 bases and J by 2 bases, with 8 bases between. The germline CDR1 and CDR2 sequences are MDHEN and SYDVKM. CDR3 size: 15 residues. CDR3 amino acids: CASSFLEAGANVLTF. The DNA for the CDR3 is TGTGCCAGCAGTTTCCTAGAGGCTGGGGCCAACGTCCTGACTTTC. The variable domain in full, completed from reference TRBV28 and TRBJ2-6, reads DVKVTQSSRYLVKRTGEKVFLECVQDMDHENMFWYRQDPGLGLRLIYFSYDVKMKEKGDIPEGYSVSREKKERFSLILESASTNQTSMYLCASSFLEAGANVLTFGAGSRLTVL.

The chain uses TRBV18 and TRBJ1-2; 9 nucleotides agree with TRBD1. V shed 5 bases, J shed 7 bases, and the junction held 5 bases outside the gene matches. Germline values: CDR1 KGHSH, CDR2 LQKENI. The CDR3 runs 13 residues. Here the CDR3 reads CASSTGTGSGYTF. The CDR3, as DNA: TGTGCCAGCTCAACCGGGACAGGGAGTGGCTACACCTTC. Complete variable domain (other parts from reference TRBV18 and TRBJ1-2): NAGVMQNPRHLVRRRGQEARLRCSPMKGHSHVYWYRQLPEEGLKFMVYLQKENIIDESGMPKERFSAEFPKEGPSILRIQQVVRGDSAAYFCASSTGTGSGYTFGSGTRLTVV.

The CDR3 DNA follows: TGCGCCAGCAGCCCCGGGGGGATGGACGTCCTGACTTTC. Its protein product is CASSPGGMDVLTF. This chain joins TRBV5-1 and TRBJ2-6, with 7 positions matching TRBD2. The CDR3 covers 13 residues. The V gene end was trimmed by 4 bases and the J gene end by 11 bases; junction bases not matched to a gene: 6. From germline, CDR1 is SGHRS and CDR2 YFSETQ.

The chain recombines TRBV7-8 with TRBJ1-1; 8 bases are shared with TRBD1. Germline CDR1 SGHVS, CDR2 FQNEAQ. The junction had 11 bases not matched to a gene; V was cut back by 2 bases and J by 0 bases. The CDR3 consists of 18 residues. CDR3 coding DNA: TGTGCCAGCAGCTTACCGGACAGGGCCCGCTGGATGAACACTGAAGCTTTCTTT. This translates into CASSLPDRARWMNTEAFF.

V is TRBV10-3 and J is TRBJ2-7; possible D gene TRBD2, 6 bases. This CDR3 contains 12 residues. Trimming shortened V by 7 bases and J by 6 bases, and 13 bases separated the two germline ends. From germline, CDR1 is ENHRY and CDR2 SYGVKD. CDR3 sequence (DNA): TGTGCCATCACCTCGGTGGGAGGCGAGCAGTACTTC. This gives the protein CAITSVGGEQYF.

V gene TRBV2 combines with J gene TRBJ2-7, with D possibly TRBD2 on 6 matching bases. Between the trimmed V and J ends, which lost 7 bases and 5 bases, there was a span of 18 bases. The germline V gene has CDR1 SNHLY and CDR2 FYNNEI. This CDR3 has 14 residues. The CDR3 protein is CASIAGFTPDEQYF. CDR3 sequence (DNA): TGTGCCAGCATCGCGGGGTTTACGCCGGACGAGCAGTACTTC.

This clone has only a few counts. The chain is built from TRBV14 and TRBJ2-5; D unresolved. CDR3 length equals 11 residues. Germline-derived CDR1 and CDR2 are SGHDN and FVKESK. V lost 4 bases, J lost 5 bases, and 5 bases lay in between. As DNA, the CDR3 is TGTGCCAGCAGCCTTTCGGAGACCCAGTACTTC. The encoded protein is CASSLSETQYF.

This chain links TRBV18 with TRBJ2-7; maybe TRBD2 (6 bases). V lost 6 bases to trimming and J lost 2 bases, with 11 bases between them. The CDR3 sequence is 13 residues long. CDR1 is KGHSH and CDR2 is LQKENI in the germline V gene. Here the CDR3 reads CASSSGAPYEQYF. CDR3 DNA sequence: TGTGCCAGCTCTTCGGGAGCCCCCTACGAGCAGTACTTC.

The V and J genes are TRBV5-4 and TRBJ2-2, with D possibly matching TRBD2 (7 bases). Trimming took off 5 bases at V and 4 bases at J, with 18 bases between the two ends. CDR1 is SGHNT, CDR2 YYREEE, per germline (reference sequence). The CDR3 is 16 amino acids. The CDR3 DNA reads as TGTGCCAGCAGTCCGGGGGGCGGGAGAGTCACCGGGGAGCTGTTTTTT. Protein product: CASSPGGGRVTGELFF.

The chain links TRBV6-5 to TRBJ1-1; a possible D gene is TRBD1 (6 bases). With 7 bases removed from V and 10 bases from J, the gap between germline ends came to 13 bases. The CDR3 consists of 11 residues. Per the germline V gene, CDR1 is MNHEY and CDR2 is SVGAGI. The chain's CDR3 is CASKNRDLAFF. The CDR3 DNA sequence: TGTGCCAGCAAGAACAGGGATCTAGCTTTCTTT.

This clone was recorded once. The rearrangement uses TRBV28 and TRBJ2-7, with TRBD2 matching 8 bases. Germline V gene sequence: CDR1 MDHEN, CDR2 SYDVKM. CDR3 size: 16 residues. Trimming took 4 bases from V and 1 from J; bases not matched to a gene: 9. CDR3 nucleotides: TGTGCCAGCAGTTCCCCCTCCACGGGAGGGTCCTACGAGCAGTACTTC. It is translated as CASSSPSTGGSYEQYF.

The chain links TRBV9 to TRBJ2-2, with 8 positions matching TRBD2. V lost 2 bases to trimming and J lost 5 bases; unmatched junction nucleotides: 8. Germline values: CDR1 SGDLS, CDR2 YYNGEE. The CDR3 spans 16 residues. CDR3 region: CASSVGVAGYTGELFF. The CDR3 DNA reads as TGTGCCAGCAGCGTCGGGGTAGCGGGATATACCGGGGAGCTGTTTTTT.

The J gene is TRBJ2-7, the V gene TRBV4-1; 7 bases are shared with TRBD2. With V trimmed by 1 base and J by 0 bases, 6 bases remained unmatched. The CDR3 is made up of 16 amino acids. Germline V gene lookup returns CDR1 MGHRA and CDR2 YSYEKL. The CDR3 DNA sequence: TGCGCCAGCAGCCAAGGCGGGCAGCGGGGCTCCTACGAGCAGTACTTC. Encoded protein: CASSQGGQRGSYEQYF.